The TCR beta chain described here comes from a study of OX40 agonist ivuxolimab in advanced cancers. Whole-study findings and limits: CD8+ T cells (on average) carried more expanded clones than CD4+ T cells. Clonal expansion was seen in CD4+ and CD8+ blood T cells by week 6 at 0.1 to 3.0 mg/kg.

The CDR3 covers 14 residues. The germline V gene encodes CDR1 KGHSH and CDR2 LQKENI. J was trimmed by 7 bases and V by 2 bases; bases with no gene match: 4. Data came from immunoSEQ multiplex PCR; TCRdb stores just in-frame clones and leaves some out. This sample yields 15,000 to 20,000 clones, of which about 80% are seen a single time; roughly 25% belongs to the top ten. Autoimmune disease history or systemic immunosuppression disqualified patients. For this clone: The antigen is unknown.

Sequenced material: CD4+ or CD8+ T cells sorted from blood, taken in a trial of the OX40 agonist ivuxolimab. The sequence came from an adult with an advanced solid tumor such as melanoma, head and neck, liver or kidney cancer. The chain recombines TRBV18 with TRBJ1-5; TRBD1 agrees at 8 bases. The CDR3 reads CASSPRDRQQPQHF. As DNA, the CDR3 is TGTGCCAGCTCACCAAGGGACAGGCAGCAGCCCCAGCATTTT.